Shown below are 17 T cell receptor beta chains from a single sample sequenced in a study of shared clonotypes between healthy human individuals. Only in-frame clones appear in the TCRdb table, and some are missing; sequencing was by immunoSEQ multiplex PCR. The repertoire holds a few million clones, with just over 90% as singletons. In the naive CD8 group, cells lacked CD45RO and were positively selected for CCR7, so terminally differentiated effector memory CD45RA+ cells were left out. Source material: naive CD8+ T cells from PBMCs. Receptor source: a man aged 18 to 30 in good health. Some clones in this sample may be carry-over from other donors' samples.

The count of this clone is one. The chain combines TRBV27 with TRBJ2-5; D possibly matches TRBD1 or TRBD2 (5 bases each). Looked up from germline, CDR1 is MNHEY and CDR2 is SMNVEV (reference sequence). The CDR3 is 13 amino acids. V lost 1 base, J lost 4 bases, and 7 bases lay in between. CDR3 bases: TGTGCCAGCAGTTTATTTGGGGGAGAGACCCAGTACTTC. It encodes CASSLFGGETQYF.

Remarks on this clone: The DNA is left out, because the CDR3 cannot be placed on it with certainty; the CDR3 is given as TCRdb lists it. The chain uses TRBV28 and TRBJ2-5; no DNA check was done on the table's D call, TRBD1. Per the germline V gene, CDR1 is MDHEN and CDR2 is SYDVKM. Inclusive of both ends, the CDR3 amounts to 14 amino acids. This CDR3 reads CASSSSDRVETQYF.

The CDR3 reads CASILGRDSSYEQYF. The CDR3, as DNA: TGTGCCAGCATCTTGGGGAGGGACAGCTCCTACGAGCAGTACTTC. This chain links TRBV2 with TRBJ2-7, with D tentatively TRBD1 or TRBD2 (7 bases each). This CDR3 spans 15 amino acids. CDR1 and CDR2 (germline): SNHLY, FYNNEI. V dropped 7 bases and J dropped 0 bases, with 16 bases sitting between them.

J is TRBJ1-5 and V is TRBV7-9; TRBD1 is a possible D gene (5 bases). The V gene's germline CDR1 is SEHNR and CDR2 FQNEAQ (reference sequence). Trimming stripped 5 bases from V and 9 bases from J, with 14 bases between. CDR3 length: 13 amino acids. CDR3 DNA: TGTGCCAGCAGCCAGGGTGGTAGTCCGCCCCAGCATTTT. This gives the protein CASSQGGSPPQHF.

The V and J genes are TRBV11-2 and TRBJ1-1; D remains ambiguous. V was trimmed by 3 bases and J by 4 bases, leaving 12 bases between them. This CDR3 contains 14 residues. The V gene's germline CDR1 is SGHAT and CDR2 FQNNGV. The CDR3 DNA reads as TGTGCCAGCAGCTTTCTAGCAAAGTCCACTGAAGCTTTCTTT. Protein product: CASSFLAKSTEAFF.

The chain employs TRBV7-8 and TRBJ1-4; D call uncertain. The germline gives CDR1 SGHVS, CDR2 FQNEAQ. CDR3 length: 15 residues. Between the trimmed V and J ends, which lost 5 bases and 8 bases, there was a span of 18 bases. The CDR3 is CASSQVTSKREKLFF. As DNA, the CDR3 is TGTGCCAGCAGCCAGGTGACATCGAAGAGGGAAAAACTGTTTTTT. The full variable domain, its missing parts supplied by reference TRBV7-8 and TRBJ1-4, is GAGVSQSPRYKVAKRGQDVALRCDPISGHVSLFWYQQALGQGPEFLTYFQNEAQLDKSGLPSDRFFAERPEGSVSTLKIQRTQQEDSAVYLCASSQVTSKREKLFFGSGTQLSVL.

CDR3 sequence (DNA): TGTGCCAGCAGTGAGGGGGGCCCCTGGAGCAATCAGCCCCAGCATTTT. Its protein is CASSEGGPWSNQPQHF. The J gene is TRBJ1-5, the V gene TRBV2; possibly TRBD1 for D (6 bases). There are 16 residues in the CDR3. Trimming left V 3 bases short and J 1 base short, with 13 bases between. CDR1 and CDR2 (germline): SNHLY, FYNNEI. Based on the CDR3 plus reference TRBV2 and TRBJ1-5, the full variable domain is EPEVTQTPSHQVTQMGQEVILRCVPISNHLYFYWYRQILGQKVEFLVSFYNNEISEKSEIFDDQFSVERPDGSNFTLKIRSTKLEDSAMYFCASSEGGPWSNQPQHFGDGTRLSIL.

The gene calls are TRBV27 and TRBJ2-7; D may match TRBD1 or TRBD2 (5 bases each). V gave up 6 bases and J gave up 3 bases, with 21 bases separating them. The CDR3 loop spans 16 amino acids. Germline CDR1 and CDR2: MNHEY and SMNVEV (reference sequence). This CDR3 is CASSPSAGTQFYEQYF. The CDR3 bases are TGTGCCAGCAGCCCTTCCGCAGGGACGCAATTCTACGAGCAGTACTTC.

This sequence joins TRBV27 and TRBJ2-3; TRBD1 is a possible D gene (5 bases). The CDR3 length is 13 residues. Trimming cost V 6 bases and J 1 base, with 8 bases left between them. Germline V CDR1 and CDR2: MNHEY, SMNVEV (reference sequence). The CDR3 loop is CASRPTGTDTQYF. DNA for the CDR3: TGTGCCAGCAGGCCGACAGGCACAGATACGCAGTATTTT.

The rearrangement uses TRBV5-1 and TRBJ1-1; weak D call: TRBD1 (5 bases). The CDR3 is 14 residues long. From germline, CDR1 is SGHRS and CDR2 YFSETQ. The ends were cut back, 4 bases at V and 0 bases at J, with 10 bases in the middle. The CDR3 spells CASSTDSLNTEAFF. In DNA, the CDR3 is TGCGCCAGCAGCACCGACAGTTTGAACACTGAAGCTTTCTTT.

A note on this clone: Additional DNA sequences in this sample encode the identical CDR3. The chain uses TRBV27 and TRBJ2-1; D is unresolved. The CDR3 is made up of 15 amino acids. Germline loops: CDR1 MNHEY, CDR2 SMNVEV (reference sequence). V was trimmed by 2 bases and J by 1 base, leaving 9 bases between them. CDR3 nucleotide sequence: TGTGCCAGCAGTTTACGGGCCAATTCCTACAATGAGCAGTTCTTC. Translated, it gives CASSLRANSYNEQFF.

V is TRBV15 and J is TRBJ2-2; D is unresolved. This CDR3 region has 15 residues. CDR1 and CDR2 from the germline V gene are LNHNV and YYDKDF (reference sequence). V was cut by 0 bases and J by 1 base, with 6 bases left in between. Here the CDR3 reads CATSRDAGNTGELFF. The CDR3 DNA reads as TGTGCCACCAGCAGAGATGCTGGGAACACCGGGGAGCTGTTTTTT.

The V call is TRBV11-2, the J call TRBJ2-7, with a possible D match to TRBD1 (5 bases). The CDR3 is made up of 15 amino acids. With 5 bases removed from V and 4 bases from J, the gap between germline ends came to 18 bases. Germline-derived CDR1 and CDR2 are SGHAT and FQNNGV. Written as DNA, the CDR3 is TGTGCCAGCAGCGTATGGACACCTATTATATACGAGCAGTACTTC. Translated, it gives CASSVWTPIIYEQYF.

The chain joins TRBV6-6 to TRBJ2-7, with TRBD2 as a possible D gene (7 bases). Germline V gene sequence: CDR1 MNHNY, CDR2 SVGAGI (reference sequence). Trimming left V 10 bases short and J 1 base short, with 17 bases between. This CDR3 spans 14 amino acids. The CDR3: CATGESGESYEQYF. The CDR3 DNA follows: TGTGCCACAGGGGAAAGCGGGGAATCCTACGAGCAGTACTTC.

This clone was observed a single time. CDR3 loop: CASRSTPGPVYGYTF. The DNA of the CDR3 is TGTGCCAGCAGGAGCACACCGGGACCCGTCTATGGCTACACCTTC. The chain joins TRBV2 to TRBJ1-2; tentative D call: TRBD1 (5 bases). Germline-derived CDR1 and CDR2 are SNHLY and FYNNEI. The CDR3 consists of 15 residues. The germline V and J ends were trimmed by 6 bases and 4 bases, with 18 bases remaining between them.

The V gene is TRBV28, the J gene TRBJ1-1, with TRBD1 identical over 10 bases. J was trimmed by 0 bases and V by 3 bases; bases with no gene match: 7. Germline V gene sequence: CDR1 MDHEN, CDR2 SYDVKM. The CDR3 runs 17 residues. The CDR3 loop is CASSLVRTGGMNTEAFF. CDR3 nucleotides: TGTGCCAGCAGTTTGGTCCGGACAGGGGGAATGAACACTGAAGCTTTCTTT. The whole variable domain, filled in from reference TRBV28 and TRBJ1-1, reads DVKVTQSSRYLVKRTGEKVFLECVQDMDHENMFWYRQDPGLGLRLIYFSYDVKMKEKGDIPEGYSVSREKKERFSLILESASTNQTSMYLCASSLVRTGGMNTEAFFGQGTRLTVV.

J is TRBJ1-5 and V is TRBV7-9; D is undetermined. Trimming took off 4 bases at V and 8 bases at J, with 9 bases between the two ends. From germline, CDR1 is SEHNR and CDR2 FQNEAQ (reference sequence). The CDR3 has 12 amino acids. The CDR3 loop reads CASSSRGEPQHF. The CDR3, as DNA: TGTGCCAGCAGCTCTCGCGGGGAGCCCCAGCATTTT.